This is a list of T cell receptor beta chains from one sample in a study of a mutant IDH1 vaccine in newly diagnosed glioma. These receptors are not linked to any known antigen. Clones were read by immunoSEQ multiplex PCR, and TCRdb kept only the in-frame ones, dropping some. The sample lists almost 30,000 clones; around 87% were seen once. The material sequenced was peripheral blood mononuclear cells (PBMCs), taken from a glioma patient whose treatment included an IDH1 peptide vaccine. Source of these receptors: a woman aged 40 to 50 with glioma. Some clones in this sample may be carry-over from other donors' samples. Both conserved end residues are part of each CDR3. The order of the fields is CDR3 protein, CDR3 DNA, clone size, V gene, J gene, D gene. The D gene is left open where the match is weak. The size field is filled for only some rows; it gives once, few, many or a size class.

CASSFRDEETQYF	TGTGCCAGCAGCTTCAGAGATGAGGAGACCCAGTACTTC	-	TRBV7-8	TRBJ2-5	-
CASSQQEYNQPQHF	TGTGCCAGCAGCCAACAAGAGTACAATCAGCCCCAGCATTTT	-	TRBV28	TRBJ1-5	-
CASSRTRGGYEQYF	TGTGCCAGCAGCCGGACTAGAGGCGGCTACGAGCAGTACTTC	-	TRBV7-2	TRBJ2-7	TRBD2
CASSTWEGYEAFF	TGTGCCAGTAGTACGTGGGAGGGGTATGAAGCTTTCTTT	-	TRBV19	TRBJ1-1	-
CASSFGDQAGTQYF	TGTGCCAGCAGCTTTGGGGACCAGGCGGGGACCCAGTACTTC	-	TRBV5-6	TRBJ2-5	-
CASSDSPTPGHEQYF	TGTGCCAGCAGTGATTCACCGACGCCAGGACACGAGCAGTACTTC	once	TRBV25-1	TRBJ2-7	-
CASGTGGGSDTQYF	TGTGCCAGCGGGACGGGGGGAGGGTCAGATACGCAGTATTTT	-	TRBV28	TRBJ2-3	TRBD2
CASSLAGDEQYF	TGTGCCAGCAGTTTAGCAGGGGACGAGCAGTACTTC	few	TRBV28	TRBJ2-7	-
CAISESGGAQPQHF	TGTGCCATCAGTGAGTCCGGGGGAGCTCAGCCCCAGCATTTT	-	TRBV10-3	TRBJ1-5	-
CASVRGQGPSYEQYF	TGTGCCAGCGTGCGCGGGCAGGGGCCGTCCTACGAGCAGTACTTC	-	TRBV6-1	TRBJ2-7	-
CASSWSLGSGELFF	TGTGCCAGCAGTTGGAGTTTGGGGTCCGGGGAGCTGTTTTTT	-	TRBV27	TRBJ2-2	-
CASSPDSNQPQHF	TGTGCCAGCAGCCCCGATAGCAATCAGCCCCAGCATTTT	-	TRBV9	TRBJ1-5	-
CASSLGEKLFF	TGTGCCAGCAGCTTGGGGGAAAAACTGTTTTTT	-	TRBV5-4	TRBJ1-4	-
CASSFQPGQGIGETQYF	TGTGCCAGCAGTTTTCAGCCGGGACAGGGAATAGGCGAGACCCAGTACTTC	-	TRBV28	TRBJ2-5	TRBD1
CASSRQVGRDTQYF	TGTGCCAGCAGCCGACAGGTCGGGCGGGATACGCAGTATTTT	-	TRBV5-6	TRBJ2-3	-
CASSFFGVIGQPQHF	TGTGCCAGCAGCTTTTTCGGAGTCATAGGTCAGCCCCAGCATTTT	-	TRBV5-6	TRBJ1-5	-
CATNPADTGELFF	TGTGCCACTAACCCGGCGGACACCGGGGAGCTGTTTTTT	-	TRBV6-1	TRBJ2-2	-
CASSDSNRGPGTDTQYF	TGTGCCAGCAGTGACTCAAACAGGGGGCCTGGCACAGATACGCAGTATTTT	-	TRBV25-1	TRBJ2-3	TRBD1
CASIRGTGFDEQYF	TGTGCCAGCATCAGAGGGACAGGGTTCGACGAGCAGTACTTC	once	TRBV7-2	TRBJ2-7	TRBD1
CAWSKRQRSMTNYGYTF	TGTGCCTGGAGTAAACGACAGCGTTCTATGACTAACTATGGCTACACCTTC	-	TRBV30	TRBJ1-2	-
CASSLGGGRSHNEQFF	TGTGCCAGCAGCTTAGGGGGCGGGAGGTCCCACAATGAGCAGTTCTTC	-	TRBV7-9	TRBJ2-1	TRBD2
CSVGRAQETQYF	TGCAGCGTAGGGAGGGCCCAAGAGACCCAGTACTTC	-	TRBV29-1	TRBJ2-5	TRBD2
CASSESYGYTF	TGTGCCAGCAGTGAAAGCTATGGCTACACCTTC	-	TRBV28	TRBJ1-2	-
CASSPRDRSYEQYF	TGTGCCAGCAGCCCTCGGGACCGGTCCTACGAGCAGTACTTC	-	TRBV7-2	TRBJ2-7	-
CASSPEMSNSPLHF	TGTGCCAGCAGCCCTGAGATGAGTAATTCACCCCTCCACTTT	-	TRBV7-2	TRBJ1-6	-
CASSLLGSTEAFF	TGTGCCAGCAGCTTACTTGGTTCGACTGAAGCTTTCTTT	once	TRBV7-9	TRBJ1-1	-
CASGFGAGELFF	TGTGCCAGCGGATTTGGGGCCGGGGAGCTGTTTTTT	few	TRBV13	TRBJ2-2	-
CAISAPNQVSGANVLTF	TGTGCCATCAGCGCGCCAAACCAGGTCTCTGGGGCCAACGTCCTGACTTTC	-	TRBV10-3	TRBJ2-6	-
CASSGTYSYEQYF	TGTGCCAGCAGCGGGACGTACTCCTACGAGCAGTACTTC	-	TRBV27	TRBJ2-7	-